Listed here is a single T cell receptor beta chain. It lacks a known antigen. No much larger clone is present one base from it, and per-base qualities are unavailable. PBMCs were isolated by Ficoll-Paque density gradient centrifugation. The entry originates in a study of T-cell memory formation after mild COVID-19 (dated by TCRdb to about 2021). Concerning the study at large: Most TCR sequence clusters were specific to one of the two donors. Two young, previously healthy adult volunteers, one female and one male, were included in the cohort. In two donors, T-cell clones that expanded and contracted after mild COVID-19 were tracked by sequencing TCRalpha and TCRbeta repertoires over time. Broader findings and caveats from the paper: Only two mild cases were covered in the study, and larger cohorts including severe cases with pre-infection samples were considered necessary. Clones that contracted from day 15 to 85 showed balanced CD4/CD8 phenotypes, whereas a second wave of clones that expanded from day 15 to 37 leaned towards CD4+. The detection of some responding clones in pre-infection memory suggests that pre-existing cross-reactive memory T cells joined the SARS-CoV-2 response. Contracting CD4+ clones appeared mostly in the CM and EM memory subsets, whereas CD8+ clones were enriched in EMRA. Whether the second-wave clones peaking on day 37 were SARS-CoV-2 specific was not confirmed.

The instrument given in TCRdb is Illumina NovaSeq 6000. TCRalpha and TCRbeta cDNA libraries were built by 5'RACE with constant-segment primers, adding sample barcodes and unique molecular identifiers. Trizol reagent was used to extract RNA from every sample. Libraries were amplified in two PCR steps, with a second sample barcode and Illumina TruSeq adapters added in the second step. Sequencing of libraries was performed on an Illumina NovaSeq with 2 x 150 bp paired-end reads. On the authors' methods: Reads were demultiplexed and collapsed into UMI-guided consensus sequences with migec v1.2.7. Using mixcr v2.1.11, UMI consensuses were aligned to TRA and TRB V and J templates and then assembled into clonotypes. Expanded or contracted clonotypes were those called significant by both edgeR and NoisET, with noise models trained on biological replicates. For edgeR calls, the thresholds were a false discovery rate-adjusted p below 0.01 and a log2 fold-change of 1. As an exploratory analysis of dynamics, max-normalized trajectories of the 1000 most abundant clonotypes were examined with PCA combined with hierarchical clustering. The CD4 or CD8 phenotype of responding clones was assigned using the separately sequenced CD4+ and CD8+ repertoires. TCRdb's own reprocessing of the public reads used fastp at Q25 and MiXCR and kept productive beta chains. Rows merge per CDR3 protein into single entries with the most common DNA and genes. The V and J calls shown here were made by TCRdb, not taken from the authors' results. The sample yields 400,000 to 550,000 distinct CDR3 sequences; roughly 23% were counted once. Around 12% of the sample comes from the top ten.

The germline V gene (reference sequence) specifies SEHNR as CDR1 and FQNEAQ as CDR2. The CDR3 spans 15 residues, from the cysteine through the phenylalanine. The read is trimmed to its CDR3 DNA, 45 bases read in frame from base 1. Trimming removed 2 bases from V and 13 bases from J; the gene matches leave 13 bases unexplained. The material sequenced was PBMCs or a T cell subset sorted from them (not recorded which). This TCR was sampled from an adult woman who had mild COVID-19 (a few samples of this study predate the infection). The sample titles of this study are shuffled in the database, so cell type and time point are left out; the donor was told from shared clones. Recombination connected TRBV7-9 to TRBJ2-4; 8 junctional bases match TRBD2. The DNA sequence is TGTGCCAGCAGCTTAACTCCTAGCTCGGGGGGGCCGCAGTACTTC. This codes for CASSLTPSSGGPQYF.